What follows is one TCR beta chain and its context. As yet, its antigen is unknown. The data stem from a study of Ad26.COV2.S vaccination and SARS-CoV-2 variants. From germline, CDR1 is SGHTA and CDR2 FQGNSA. V was clipped by 11 bases and J by 4 bases; unmatched bases: 3. The CDR3 has 12 residues. Measured with immunoSEQ multiplex PCR; TCRdb has only the in-frame clones, and not every one. Among about 350,000 clones listed, around 88% were seen once. Study conclusions and caveats: Placebo and vaccine recipients had non-spike TCR breadth that was similar.

Documented treatment: roughly 18 received Ad26.COV2.S at low or high dose, single or two shots; about 5 received placebo; per-sample allocation not given. Sampling occurred on day 63 after the first vaccine or placebo injection. The rearrangement uses TRBV7-2 and TRBJ2-1; TRBD1 matches at 9 bases. The TCR was taken from a person aged 18-60 years who received the Ad26.COV2.S COVID-19 vaccine or a placebo. The source was peripheral blood, collected in a trial of Ad26.COV2.S vaccine versus placebo. CDR3 protein: CACGQGYNEQFF. In DNA form, the CDR3 reads TGTGCCTGCGGACAGGGGTACAATGAGCAGTTCTTC.